These 5 T cell receptor beta chains came from one sample sequenced in a study of CD8+CD57+ T cells in acquired aplastic anemia. Genomic DNA constituted the template upon which TCR beta VDJ and CDR3 profiling was performed. TCRdb called the reads again in MiXCR, with one record for every CDR3 protein. The data hold fewer than 250,000 distinct CDR3 sequences, with about half observed a single time. Sequenced: sorted CD4+, CD8+, or CD8+CD57+ T cells (not recorded which) from PBMCs. All receptors come from a human donor in good health, serving as a control.

V gene TRBV7-2 combines with J gene TRBJ2-5; possibly TRBD1 for D (6 bases). Germline-derived CDR1 and CDR2 are SGHTA and FQGNSA. The germline V and J ends were trimmed by 1 base and 2 bases, with 8 bases remaining between them. There are 14 residues in the CDR3. The CDR3 here is CASSLVDRQETQYF. The CDR3 DNA reads TGTGCCAGCAGCTTAGTGGACAGACAAGAGACCCAGTACTTC. Complete variable domain (other parts from reference TRBV7-2 and TRBJ2-5): GAGVSQSPSNKVTEKGKDVELRCDPISGHTALYWYRQSLGQGLEFLIYFQGNSAPDKSGLPSDRFSAERTGGSVSTLTIQRTQQEDSAVYLCASSLVDRQETQYFGPGTRLLVL.

The chain employs TRBV19 and TRBJ2-1, with 10 bases fitting TRBD1. After removal of 6 bases from V and 2 bases from J, the junction contained 4 bases not matched to a gene. Per the germline V gene, CDR1 is LNHDA and CDR2 is SQIVND (reference sequence). This CDR3 has 15 amino acids. CDR3 amino acids: CASRLGQGAYNEQFF. For the CDR3, the DNA is TGTGCCAGTAGGCTTGGACAGGGGGCCTACAATGAGCAGTTCTTC.

This clonotype was found many times. The chain recombines TRBV4-3 with TRBJ1-4; possibly TRBD1 for D (6 bases). Trimming shortened V by 3 bases and J by 7 bases, and 15 bases separated the two germline ends. The germline CDR1 and CDR2 sequences are LGHNA and YSLEER. CDR3 length: 15 amino acids. CDR3 sequence reads: CASSQDTRGSEKLFF. In DNA form, the CDR3 reads TGCGCCAGCAGCCAGGACACCAGGGGATCTGAAAAACTGTTTTTT.

This clonotype occurred many times. The rearrangement links TRBV20-1 to TRBJ2-1, with 12 bases aligning to TRBD2. The germline CDR1 and CDR2 sequences are DFQATT and SNEGSKA (reference sequence). After removal of 6 bases from V and 0 bases from J, the junction contained 9 bases not matched to a gene. The CDR3 length is 17 residues. The DNA of the CDR3 is TGCAGTGCAAGACGGCTAGCGGGGGGGAGCTCCTACAATGAGCAGTTCTTC. It yields the protein CSARRLAGGSSYNEQFF.

This sequence joins TRBV29-1 and TRBJ2-1; 8 nucleotides agree with TRBD2. The CDR3 loop spans 16 amino acids. J was trimmed by 4 bases and V by 0 bases; bases with no gene match: 8. Germline CDR1 reads SQVTM; CDR2 reads ANQGSEA. This chain's CDR3 is CSVEDLAGGVYNEQFF. The CDR3 bases are TGCAGCGTTGAAGATCTGGCCGGGGGGGTTTACAATGAGCAGTTCTTC.